Listed here is a single T cell receptor (beta chain). Antigen unknown. The data belong to a study of T cells expressing NK-cell markers. Whole-study findings and limits: It was still unclear whether expanded NKG2C+ T cell clones were HCMV specific.

No DNA is given; TCRdb re-called the 5' RACE reads and lists each CDR3 protein once. This sample contains about half a million distinct CDR3 sequences. The sample taken for sequencing was blood T cells: a sorted CD56 or NKG2C T cell subset, CD4+ or CD8+ T cells, or bulk PBMC T cells (not recorded which). This sequence was found in a woman aged 50 to 60 in good health.

CDR3 protein: CAITNPGTQQTGELFF. The chain recombines TRBV10-3 with TRBJ2-2; with no DNA, the TCRdb D assignment of TRBD1 cannot be verified. In germline, CDR1 is ENHRY, CDR2 SYGVKD. The CDR3 runs to 16 residues.